This paragraph covers one T cell receptor (beta chain) sequence. The antigen remains unidentified. The data derive from a study of identical twins. Study outcomes and limitations: Memory repertoires lacked the insertion deficit that abundant cord blood beta clonotypes showed.

TCRdb independently ran MiXCR on the 5' RACE reads; one entry per CDR3 protein. The data show about 250,000 distinct CDR3 sequences, 11% to 15% seen once. CDR1 and CDR2 from the germline V gene are DFQATT and SNEGSKA (reference sequence). The V and J ends lost 3 bases and 4 bases respectively, with 7 bases between them. The CDR3 runs 12 residues. This TCR was sampled from a woman aged 18-30 years in good health. Sequenced input: memory (CD45RO+) T cells sorted from blood. The chain joins TRBV20-1 to TRBJ1-5, with unresolved D. The CDR3, as DNA: TGCAGTGCTAGTAGTGGAAATCAGCCCCAGCATTTT. Protein sequence: CSASSGNQPQHF.